The T cell receptor beta chain described here comes from a study of blood T cell repertoires in COVID-19 (dated by TCRdb to about 2020). With respect to the entire study: Samples from collaborators originated in the United States, Italy and Spain and spanned both the acute and convalescent phases of COVID-19. The prospective study material was composed of cDNA or gDNA derived from T cells, B-cell-depleted T cells, or PBMCs. A freely available public database, intended as a resource for researchers studying the immune response to SARS-CoV-2, is where the repertoires were released. The sample metadata nearly always contained a de-identified subject ID, COVID-19 status, age in years and sex. The dataset comprised deeply sampled blood TCRbeta repertoires from subjects exposed to, actively infected with, or recovered from COVID-19. Where available, HLA class I and class II types were taken from metadata supplied by the sample provider and were not determined by assay-based typing. Samples came from the ongoing ImmuneRACE study (first 160 participants) plus 1,254 subjects from 6 global collaborators.

In regard to this clone: Its specific antigen is unknown. Base qualities were left out, and no much larger clone turns up one base away.

TCRbeta CDR3 regions were amplified from genomic DNA by means of the immunoSEQ Assay, a bias-controlled multiplex PCR. From the authors' description of their analysis: The number of nucleated cells in each sample was estimated from the amplification of reference gene primers within the assay. Sequence reads were collapsed and filtered to measure the absolute abundance of every unique TCRbeta CDR3 rearrangement. Productive Simpson clonality was computed per sample as the square root of Simpson's diversity index over productive rearrangements. TCRdb provides this immuneACCESS table in a form limited to in-frame rearrangements. Some clones are lacking; in checked studies, under half of them reflect an unresolved V gene, and why the rest are absent is not known. V and J calls and clone size are given by that table; D and trimming were obtained from the DNA. For this sample the table gives 93,000 or so clones, of which about 85% were detected only once. Around 3.1% of the sample lies in the top ten.

Whole blood was collected in K2EDTA tubes by collaborating institutions according to the institutions' own protocols. For TCRbeta analysis, collaborators shipped samples as frozen whole blood, isolated PBMCs, or DNA extracted from either of those sample types. Study-wide conclusions, independent of this receptor: How much clinical and demographic metadata was included differed by source and by participant, and the metadata was provided uncurated.

This receptor was identified in a man between 45 and 60 years old in a cohort sampled during active COVID-19. Source material: peripheral blood.

The CDR3 region has the sequence CASSGTGGNTIYF. The nucleotide sequence is TGCGCCAGCAGTGGGACAGGGGGAAACACCATATATTTT. Recombination linked TRBV10-2 to TRBJ1-3, and 8 junction bases match TRBD1. CDR1 WSHSY and CDR2 SAAADI are derived from the germline V gene. Unmatched junction bases come to 0, with V trimmed by 4 bases and J by 4 bases. From the cysteine through the phenylalanine, the CDR3 covers 13 amino acids. Only the CDR3 part of the read is kept: 39 bases, read in frame from the first base.